This record covers a single T cell receptor (beta chain). This sample is drawn from a study of T cells after yellow fever vaccination. The V and J ends lost 6 bases and 3 bases, in that order; junction bases with no gene match: 8. The germline V gene has CDR1 MDHEN and CDR2 SYDVKM. This CDR3 region has 15 residues. TCRdb redid the calling of the 5' RACE reads with MiXCR, one entry per CDR3 protein. The sample shows about 550,000 distinct CDR3 sequences, 19% of them seen only once. The sample here was PBMCs, taken 15 days after the yellow fever booster vaccination. V and J are TRBV28 and TRBJ2-7; TRBD1 matches 10 bases. The sequence was obtained from a man aged 25 to 40 who received the YFV17D yellow fever vaccine. CDR3 in DNA: TGTGCCAGCAGACAGACAGGGGGCAGATTCTACGAGCAGTACTTC. Protein product: CASRQTGGRFYEQYF.